This T cell receptor beta chain comes out of a study of blood T cell repertoires in COVID-19. J lost 4 bases, V lost 0 bases, and 6 bases had no gene match. This CDR3 has 16 amino acids. Per germline, CDR1 LNHDA and CDR2 SQIVND (reference sequence). The repertoire was sequenced with immunoSEQ multiplex PCR; TCRdb's copy has only in-frame clones and lacks some. The sample yields 100,000 to 120,000 clones, more than 75% seen once. Input material: peripheral blood. This clonotype originated in a woman aged 40 to 50 with acute or convalescent COVID-19. This chain joins TRBV19 and TRBJ2-1; 7 bases line up with TRBD2. CDR3 loop: CASSIDAGDLYNEQFF. DNA of the CDR3: TGTGCCAGTAGTATAGACGCGGGGGACCTATACAATGAGCAGTTCTTC.